The 19 T cell receptor beta chains in this list originate from one sample, sequenced in a study of regulatory T cells in long-lasting Graves disease. Assembly of TCR beta libraries relied on iRepertoire HTBI primers together with Arm-PCR of CDR3 regions. TCRdb re-called the multiplex PCR reads through MiXCR, storing one row per CDR3 protein. The table includes roughly 500,000 distinct CDR3 sequences, under 25% detected once. Regarding time point: persistent/refractory GD, antithyroid drugs over 5 years with positive TRAb. Following extraction of RNA from PBMCs, that RNA was used to make the TCR library. The sequences come from peripheral blood mononuclear cells (PBMCs), collected when the disease was refractory, from a patient treated with antithyroid drugs. The receptors were sampled from a female donor with Graves disease.

This clonotype came up a few times. The chain links TRBV2 to TRBJ2-1, with D perhaps matching TRBD1 (6 bases). The germline gives CDR1 SNHLY, CDR2 FYNNEI. This CDR3 comprises 14 residues. Trimming removed 7 bases at V and 5 bases at J, with 15 bases between. The DNA of the CDR3 is TGTGCCAGCAAAACAGGGTCGGAAGACAATGAGCAGTTCTTC. Its translation is CASKTGSEDNEQFF. Complete variable domain (other parts from reference TRBV2 and TRBJ2-1): EPEVTQTPSHQVTQMGQEVILRCVPISNHLYFYWYRQILGQKVEFLVSFYNNEISEKSEIFDDQFSVERPDGSNFTLKIRSTKLEDSAMYFCASKTGSEDNEQFFGPGTRLTVL.

This clonotype was picked up many times. This chain uses TRBV2 with TRBJ2-7; D gene unclear. CDR3 size: 14 residues. Germline lookup yields CDR1 SNHLY and CDR2 FYNNEI. V dropped 4 bases and J dropped 7 bases, with 17 bases sitting between them. The CDR3 sequence: CASSGPPKVREQYF. DNA for the CDR3: TGTGCCAGCAGTGGACCACCTAAAGTGAGAGAGCAGTACTTC.

This clonotype appeared many times. The chain links TRBV19 to TRBJ1-1; no firm D call. CDR1 LNHDA and CDR2 SQIVND come from the germline V gene (reference sequence). This CDR3 comprises 15 residues. Trimming took 5 bases from V and 4 from J, leaving 17 bases between them. The CDR3, as DNA: TGTGCCAGTAGTCCTACCCTCGGGGATGCCACTGAAGCTTTCTTT. It specifies CASSPTLGDATEAFF.

The V and J genes are TRBV7-6 and TRBJ1-6; no clear D. From germline, CDR1 is SGHVS and CDR2 FNYEAQ. V gave up 3 bases and J gave up 5 bases, with 5 bases separating them. The CDR3 covers 13 residues. CDR3 region: CASSFGDNSPLHF. The CDR3 DNA reads as TGTGCCAGCAGCTTCGGAGATAATTCACCCCTCCACTTT.

The genes are TRBV7-9 and TRBJ2-1; 15 bases align to TRBD2. J was trimmed by 10 bases and V by 3 bases; bases with no gene match: 10. CDR3 length equals 17 residues. The V gene's germline CDR1 is SEHNR and CDR2 FQNEAQ (reference sequence). The DNA for the CDR3 is TGTGCCAGCAGCTTCGGTTTGTGGACTAGCGGGAGGGAGGAGCAGTTCTTC. Translating it yields CASSFGLWTSGREEQFF.

The chain uses TRBV29-1 and TRBJ2-2; D is ambiguous. V lost 4 bases and J lost 4, with 13 bases in between. Germline V gives CDR1 SQVTM, CDR2 ANQGSEA. This CDR3 has 14 amino acids. The CDR3 here is CSVVLRPATGELFF. CDR3 sequence (DNA): TGCAGCGTTGTTTTGAGACCAGCCACCGGGGAGCTGTTTTTT.

The table lists this clonotype with a few counts. V gene TRBV19 combines with J gene TRBJ1-1, with D tentatively TRBD1 (6 bases). Germline V gives CDR1 LNHDA, CDR2 SQIVND (reference sequence). Trimming took 5 bases from V and 1 from J, leaving 11 bases between them. CDR3 size: 14 residues. CDR3 residues: CASSVGHRNTEAFF. CDR3 in DNA: TGTGCCAGTAGTGTGGGACACAGGAACACTGAAGCTTTCTTT.

V is TRBV20-1 and J is TRBJ2-1, with 7 bases identical to TRBD2. This CDR3 region has 15 residues. Trimming removed 0 bases from V and 5 bases from J; junction bases left unmatched: 7. Germline CDR1 and CDR2: DFQATT and SNEGSKA (reference sequence). The CDR3 DNA is TGCAGTGCTAGAGATTGGACTAGAGTTAACAATGAGCAGTTCTTC. As protein: CSARDWTRVNNEQFF.

This clonotype was seen repeatedly, ten times or more. The chain links TRBV7-9 to TRBJ1-1; weak D call: TRBD1 (5 bases). This CDR3 region has 14 residues. The V gene's germline CDR1 is SEHNR and CDR2 FQNEAQ (reference sequence). Trimming left V 5 bases short and J 4 bases short, with 14 bases between. The CDR3 DNA is TGTGCCAGCAGCCGAATCGCAGGGTTCACTGAAGCTTTCTTT. Its protein is CASSRIAGFTEAFF.

The chain couples TRBV19 to TRBJ1-5, with TRBD1 matching 9 bases. Germline values: CDR1 LNHDA, CDR2 SQIVND (reference sequence). The CDR3 length is 16 residues. V was clipped by 5 bases and J by 4 bases; unmatched bases: 9. The CDR3 DNA is TGTGCCAGTAGTGGATACGGGACAGGGATAAATCAGCCCCAGCATTTT. Translated: CASSGYGTGINQPQHF. Full variable domain (missing parts from reference TRBV19 and TRBJ1-5): DGGITQSPKYLFRKEGQNVTLSCEQNLNHDAMYWYRQDPGQGLRLIYYSQIVNDFQKGDIAEGYSVSREKKESFPLTVTSAQKNPTAFYLCASSGYGTGINQPQHFGDGTRLSIL.

This clonotype has only a few counts. The chain recombines TRBV25-1 with TRBJ2-7; D is possibly TRBD1 (5 bases). Germline lookup yields CDR1 MGHDK and CDR2 SYGVNS. The V end lost 0 bases, the J end lost 5 bases, and 14 bases lay between the germline ends. The CDR3 totals 15 residues. CDR3 sequence (DNA): TGTGCCAGCAGTGAATATGAAGGGGAAAACGACGAGCAGTACTTC. Translated: CASSEYEGENDEQYF.

CDR3 region: CASSFLDRGYWEQYF. The CDR3, as DNA: TGTGCCAGCAGTTTCCTGGACAGGGGGTATTGGGAGCAGTACTTC. This chain joins TRBV28 and TRBJ2-7, with TRBD1 matching over 10 bases. The CDR3 has 15 residues. Germline V CDR1 and CDR2: MDHEN, SYDVKM. V lost 3 bases, J lost 7 bases, and 9 bases stayed unmatched.

This clonotype has a count of ten or more. The chain couples TRBV20-1 to TRBJ2-5; the D gene is possibly TRBD1 (6 bases). V lost 6 bases and J lost 10, with 24 bases in between. The CDR3 has 14 amino acids. The V gene's germline CDR1 is DFQATT and CDR2 SNEGSKA (reference sequence). CDR3 region: CSAGEQGPSSIQYF. CDR3 in DNA: TGCAGTGCAGGGGAACAGGGACCCTCTTCAATCCAGTACTTC.

In this sample, this clonotype turned up many times. V and J are TRBV30 and TRBJ1-2; a possible D gene is TRBD1 (5 bases). This CDR3 contains 14 residues. The V gene lost 7 bases and the J gene lost 0 bases, with 15 bases spanning the gap. Germline V gene sequence: CDR1 GTSNPN, CDR2 SVGIG (reference sequence). DNA for the CDR3: TGTGCCTCTACCGGGACGGGCGCTAACTATGGCTACACCTTC. Protein sequence: CASTGTGANYGYTF.

This chain uses TRBV6-1 with TRBJ2-7; no clear D. Germline loops: CDR1 MNHNS, CDR2 SASEGT. The CDR3 is made up of 12 amino acids. With 6 bases removed from V and 4 bases from J, the gap between germline ends came to 10 bases. The CDR3: CASRTQAYEQYF. DNA for the CDR3: TGTGCCAGCAGGACGCAGGCGTACGAGCAGTACTTC.

In its sample, this clonotype was seen many times. This chain connects TRBV11-2 to TRBJ2-7; D not certain. V was clipped by 3 bases and J by 7 bases, with 10 bases between them. CDR1 is SGHAT and CDR2 is FQNNGV in the germline V gene. The CDR3 is 12 amino acids. CDR3 sequence reads: CASSFDVREQYF. The CDR3 DNA follows: TGTGCCAGCAGCTTCGATGTGAGAGAGCAGTACTTC.

This clonotype was recorded at least ten times. J is TRBJ1-2 and V is TRBV28; the D is unclear. CDR3 length: 12 residues. The V gene lost 5 bases and the J gene lost 7 bases, with 11 bases spanning the gap. Germline V gene lookup returns CDR1 MDHEN and CDR2 SYDVKM. The DNA for the CDR3 is TGTGCCAGCAGTGAGACACCGGCTGGCTACACCTTC. It is translated as CASSETPAGYTF.

For this clonotype: Given a much more abundant clone one base away, this may be a read error. This chain links TRBV11-2 with TRBJ2-4; D may be TRBD1 (6 bases). The CDR3 is 17 residues long. Per the germline V gene, CDR1 is SGHAT and CDR2 is FQNNGV. V gave up 7 bases and J gave up 0 bases, with 19 bases separating them. CDR3 DNA sequence: TGTGCCAGCACCGCCCTGGGGGCACCGCTAGCCAAAAACATTCAGTACTTC. This gives the protein CASTALGAPLAKNIQYF.

This rearrangement joins TRBV5-1 to TRBJ2-5, with TRBD1 identical over 12 bases. Unmatched junction bases numbered 8, after V lost 3 bases and J lost 5 bases. This CDR3 is built from 16 residues. Germline CDR1 SGHRS, CDR2 YFSETQ. The CDR3 sequence is CASSSGDRGQAETQYF. The DNA of the CDR3 is TGCGCCAGCAGCTCAGGGGACAGGGGGCAGGCGGAGACCCAGTACTTC.